This T cell receptor beta chain was captured in a study of blood T cell repertoires in COVID-19. Study information: Samples came from the United States, Italy and Spain, spanning acute and convalescent COVID-19. T cells, B-cell-depleted T cells, or PBMCs supplied cDNA or gDNA.

Methods used by the authors: Estimation of nucleated cell counts relied on the amplification of reference gene primers. The protocol was immunoSEQ multiplex PCR, while the TCRdb copy is restricted to in-frame clones and leaves out a portion. Clonal size and the V and J genes are those of that table, whereas D and trimming came from the DNA. The sample lists under 200,000 clones, around 79% seen once, with around 5.4% in the top ten. Trimming stripped 1 base from V and 8 bases from J, with 17 bases between. CDR3 length: 15 residues. Per germline, CDR1 LGHDT and CDR2 YNNKEL (reference sequence). The origin of this receptor is a woman aged 40 to 55 with COVID-19, enrolled during active disease. V is TRBV3-1 (or the pseudogene TRBV3-2) and J is TRBJ1-1; D ambiguous. The specimen was peripheral blood. CDR3 region: CASSQVGGRPVEAFF. The DNA for the CDR3 is TGTGCCAGCAGCCAAGTCGGAGGACGGCCCGTGGAAGCTTTCTTT.